This T cell receptor beta chain was obtained from a study of cytomegalovirus exposure and HLA in healthy donors. Overall study findings and caveats: Later work associated roughly 15,000 TCR beta sequences with HLA alleles at 0.05 false discovery rate. Many donors carried some public TCRs, although rarity characterized most TCR sequences.

The PCR employed 60 Vbeta primers together with 13 Jbeta primers. Assay: immunoSEQ multiplex PCR; the TCRdb copy retains only in-frame clones and omits some. The sample holds 120,000 or so clones, about 8% seen once. This clone appeared a few times. Its antigen is not identified. The CDR3 totals 14 residues. Per the germline V gene, CDR1 is MNHNS and CDR2 is SASEGT. The clonotype originates from a middle-aged woman in good health and CMV-seropositive. V gene TRBV6-1 combines with J gene TRBJ2-5; D possibly corresponds to TRBD1 (6 bases). The DNA end is a closer match to TRBJ2-7, so the J assignment may be wrong. The sequenced sample was PBMCs. Here the CDR3 DNA reads TGTGCCAGCAGTGAGACAGGCAACTCCTACGAGCAGTACTTC. It codes for CASSETGNSYEQYF.